These T cell receptor beta chains were read from a single sample in a study of neurological immune-mediated disorders. TCRdb reprocessed the 5' RACE reads with MiXCR, giving one entry per CDR3 protein. This table has tens of thousands of distinct CDR3 sequences, roughly 2.5% appearing once. Sample: PBMCs. These receptor sequences come from a man aged 50-60 years with multiple sclerosis. Both conserved end residues are trimmed from each CDR3.

TRBV3-1,ASSPFQGAGNGYT
TRBV5-1,ASSLETGRSGYT
TRBV7-8,ASSWGTGWQETQY
TRBV7-8,ASTHGDANYGYT
TRBV3-1,ASSPGGRTASTDTQY
TRBV19,ASAGTSGYEQY
TRBV4-3,ASSQDLHSYGYT
TRBV15,ATNRDRGPHEQF
TRBV29-1,SVQVANTGELF
TRBV5-1,ASKDGGANTGELF
TRBV10-3,ASQTSLSTDTQY
TRBV11-2,ASSLLTGPNTEAF
TRBV4-1,ASSQARSSGSYNEQF
TRBV7-2,ASGDRATEQY
TRBV5-1,ASSASGQAYEQY
TRBV5-1,ASSLFGANTGELF
TRBV5-1,ASSGRGMNTEAF
TRBV7-2,ASSLGGAEQY
TRBV12-3/TRBV12-4,ASSLFPLGTDGYT
TRBV7-2,ASSSDLVVYEQY
TRBV6-4,ASSVRTGADTQY
TRBV7-2,ASRTSGGTAGELF
TRBV5-5,ASSLGDRVVYGYT
TRBV20-1,SASPVGYQETQY
TRBV20-1,SASGTSGYTDTQY
TRBV6-1,ASTPSGANYGYT
TRBV29-1,SVEWLARTGGGNEQY